The 32 T cell receptor beta chains reported below all come from one sample, sequenced in a study of PD-1 blockade in classical Hodgkin lymphoma. Sample time point: cycle 4 day 1 (C4D1), after less than 7 weeks of nivolumab. Following autologous stem cell transplantation, relapse occurred in every patient, and exposure to brentuximab vedotin varied. TCRdb's table, derived via immunoSEQ multiplex PCR, lists solely in-frame clones and lacks some. The table lists tens of thousands of clones, around 78% of them singletons. The source was peripheral blood mononuclear cells (PBMCs), collected before the fourth cycle of nivolumab. These receptors were collected from a human donor with classical Hodgkin lymphoma.

The V and J genes are TRBV7-9 and TRBJ1-4, with no clear D. The germline V gene has CDR1 SEHNR and CDR2 FQNEAQ (reference sequence). The CDR3 has 14 amino acids. The V and J ends lost 1 base and 8 bases respectively, with 11 bases between them. CDR3 protein: CASSLGGVEEKLFF. CDR3 DNA sequence: TGTGCCAGCAGCTTAGGTGGAGTTGAAGAAAAACTGTTTTTT. Looking up the rest from reference TRBV7-9 and TRBJ1-4 gives the full variable domain: DTGVSQNPRHKITKRGQNVTFRCDPISEHNRLYWYRQTLGQGPEFLTYFQNEAQLEKSRLLSDRFSAERPKGSFSTLEIQRTEQGDSAMYLCASSLGGVEEKLFFGSGTQLSVL.

The V and J genes are TRBV5-1 and TRBJ1-6; no definite D call. The CDR3 length is 12 residues. Looked up from germline, CDR1 is SGHRS and CDR2 is YFSETQ. The V end was cut by 1 base, the J end by 8 bases, with 4 bases between. The CDR3 loop reads CASSLMDSPLHF. In nucleotides, the CDR3 is TGCGCCAGCAGCTTGATGGATTCACCCCTCCACTTT. Based on the CDR3 plus reference TRBV5-1 and TRBJ1-6, the full variable domain is KAGVTQTPRYLIKTRGQQVTLSCSPISGHRSVSWYQQTPGQGLQFLFEYFSETQRNKGNFPGRFSGRQFSNSRSEMNVSTLELGDSALYLCASSLMDSPLHFGNGTRLTVT.

This clone was seen a handful of times. The chain carries TRBV5-1 and TRBJ1-2; D is ambiguous. The CDR3 is 14 residues long. Trimming cost V 4 bases and J 2 bases, with 12 bases left between them. CDR1 is SGHRS and CDR2 is YFSETQ in the germline V gene. The chain's CDR3 is CASSPAGVNYGYTF. As DNA, the CDR3 is TGCGCCAGCAGCCCCGCGGGAGTCAACTATGGCTACACCTTC.

The CDR3 nucleotides are TGCGCCAGCAGCCAACAAACAGGGCCCTGGGGGGGCTACACCTTC. This codes for CASSQQTGPWGGYTF. The chain uses TRBV4-3 and TRBJ1-2; D may be TRBD1 (6 bases). Trimming pared 2 bases from V and 8 bases from J, leaving 18 bases between. Germline lookup yields CDR1 LGHNA and CDR2 YSLEER. The CDR3 is 15 amino acids.

The genes are TRBV29-1 and TRBJ1-6; TRBD1 is a possible D gene (5 bases). Germline CDR1 SQVTM, CDR2 ANQGSEA. The germline V and J ends were trimmed by 7 bases and 8 bases, with 15 bases remaining between them. The CDR3 is 13 residues long. The CDR3 is CSATDSPDSPLHF. The CDR3 DNA follows: TGCAGCGCAACCGACAGCCCGGATTCACCCCTCCACTTT.

The genes are TRBV12-5 and TRBJ2-3; D perhaps matches TRBD2 (5 bases). Deletions cut 5 bases from V and 3 bases from J, with 12 bases between. CDR3 length equals 14 residues. CDR1 LGHNT and CDR2 FRNRAP come from the germline V gene. CDR3 sequence reads: CASGRGLETDTQYF. For the CDR3, the DNA is TGTGCTAGTGGTCGGGGTCTCGAAACAGATACGCAGTATTTT.

The chain uses TRBV7-9 and TRBJ1-1; 8 bases align to TRBD1. From germline, CDR1 is SEHNR and CDR2 FQNEAQ (reference sequence). V shed 5 bases and J 6 bases; nucleotides not matched to a gene: 11. There are 15 residues in the CDR3. CDR3 sequence: CASSPSGQGGSEAFF. CDR3 nucleotide sequence: TGTGCCAGCAGCCCCTCCGGACAGGGAGGGTCTGAAGCTTTCTTT.

The chain joins TRBV7-2 to TRBJ2-3; unclear D gene. The germline gives CDR1 SGHTA, CDR2 FQGNSA. Trimming took off 5 bases at V and 4 bases at J, with 10 bases between the two ends. The CDR3 length is 13 residues. The CDR3 coding sequence is TGTGCCAGCAGCGTCGGAAGGGCAGATACGCAGTATTTT. Protein: CASSVGRADTQYF. Together with reference TRBV7-2 and TRBJ2-3, the CDR3 gives the full variable domain: GAGVSQSPSNKVTEKGKDVELRCDPISGHTALYWYRQSLGQGLEFLIYFQGNSAPDKSGLPSDRFSAERTGGSVSTLTIQRTQQEDSAVYLCASSVGRADTQYFGPGTRLTVL.

The genes are TRBV25-1 and TRBJ2-4; TRBD2 might be the D (6 bases). The CDR3 is made up of 11 amino acids. From germline, CDR1 is MGHDK and CDR2 SYGVNS. V gave up 6 bases and J gave up 8 bases, with 8 bases separating them. CDR3 sequence: CASRGEDIQYF. The DNA of the CDR3 is TGTGCCAGCAGGGGGGAGGACATTCAGTACTTC.

The chain has TRBV7-2 and TRBJ1-3, with a weak D call TRBD1 (5 bases). Trimming left V 0 bases short and J 0 bases short, with 12 bases between. The germline gives CDR1 SGHTA, CDR2 FQGNSA. CDR3 length equals 17 residues. The CDR3, as DNA: TGTGCCAGCAGCTTAGCTGGGACGGCTTACTCTGGAAACACCATATATTTT. This gives the protein CASSLAGTAYSGNTIYF.

The V gene is TRBV6-1, the J gene TRBJ1-1; 12 nucleotides match TRBD1. Germline V gene sequence: CDR1 MNHNS, CDR2 SASEGT. V trimming: 8 bases; J trimming: 10 bases; junction bases outside the gene matches: 11. The CDR3 has 14 amino acids. The CDR3 is CASGEGQGARGAFF. The CDR3 DNA follows: TGTGCCAGCGGAGAGGGACAGGGGGCTAGGGGAGCTTTCTTT.

The gene calls are TRBV7-3 and TRBJ2-5, with D perhaps matching TRBD1 (6 bases). V was shortened by 3 bases and J by 7 bases, with 12 bases between the two germline ends. The germline V gene encodes CDR1 SGHTA and CDR2 FQGTGA. The CDR3 contains 13 residues. CDR3 bases: TGTGCCAGCAGCTTGACAGGCCCAGGGACCCAGTACTTC. This codes for CASSLTGPGTQYF.

The rearrangement uses TRBV7-2 and TRBJ1-3, with unresolved D. This CDR3 is 15 amino acids long. V gave up 1 base and J gave up 0 bases, with 7 bases separating them. Per the germline V gene, CDR1 is SGHTA and CDR2 is FQGNSA. The CDR3 coding sequence is TGTGCCAGCAGCTTAGATCAGCTCTCTGGAAACACCATATATTTT. Translation gives CASSLDQLSGNTIYF.

This clone has just one count. The J gene is TRBJ2-1, the V gene TRBV7-3; 7 bases agree with TRBD1. Germline CDR1 SGHTA, CDR2 FQGTGA. The CDR3 is made up of 14 amino acids. Trimming at V came to 4 bases and at J to 7 bases, leaving 7 bases not matched to a gene. In nucleotides, the CDR3 is TGTGCCAGCAGCTCAACAGGGGTCGGTAATGAGCAGTTCTTC. Protein product: CASSSTGVGNEQFF.

The chain recombines TRBV19 with TRBJ1-5, with 9 bases lining up with TRBD1. This CDR3 is 15 amino acids long. V shed 5 bases and J 6 bases; nucleotides not matched to a gene: 8. Germline values: CDR1 LNHDA, CDR2 SQIVND (reference sequence). Here the CDR3 reads CASSPHRGPGQPQHF. The CDR3 bases are TGTGCCAGTAGTCCTCACAGGGGGCCGGGTCAGCCCCAGCATTTT.

The V gene is TRBV2, the J gene TRBJ2-2; no firm D call. The CDR3 totals 13 residues. Germline V gene data show CDR1 as SNHLY and CDR2 as FYNNEI. V lost 6 bases, J lost 4 bases, and 9 bases lay in between. CDR3 coding DNA: TGTGCCAGCAGCCCTTTTGGCACCGGGGAGCTGTTTTTT. This gives the protein CASSPFGTGELFF.

The gene calls are TRBV7-8 and TRBJ1-1; 8 positions agree with TRBD1. Per the germline V gene, CDR1 is SGHVS and CDR2 is FQNEAQ. Unmatched junction bases numbered 3, after V lost 1 base and J lost 5 bases. The CDR3 runs 14 residues. Here the CDR3 DNA reads TGTGCCAGCAGCTTAGTTCAGGGGGCGACTGAAGCTTTCTTT. The encoded protein is CASSLVQGATEAFF. The variable domain in full, completed from reference TRBV7-8 and TRBJ1-1, reads GAGVSQSPRYKVAKRGQDVALRCDPISGHVSLFWYQQALGQGPEFLTYFQNEAQLDKSGLPSDRFFAERPEGSVSTLKIQRTQQEDSAVYLCASSLVQGATEAFFGQGTRLTVV.

This clone was detected only a few times. The chain employs TRBV5-3 and TRBJ1-1; no reliable D call. TRBV5-3 carries the ORF label, with uncertain function. Trimming cost V 4 bases and J 4 bases, with 20 bases left between them. The CDR3 has 16 amino acids. CDR3 sequence (DNA): TGTGCCAGAAGCCGAAATATCATAGCCACGGCCACTGAAGCTTTCTTT. It yields the protein CARSRNIIATATEAFF.

The chain recombines TRBV11-2 with TRBJ1-1; possible D gene TRBD1, 6 bases. Germline V lookup: CDR1 SGHAT, CDR2 FQNNGV. The CDR3 spans 14 residues. V was trimmed by 1 base and J by 3 bases, leaving 9 bases between them. The CDR3 region has the DNA TGTGCCAGCAGCTTAGTAGGGGGGTACACTGAAGCTTTCTTT. Its protein is CASSLVGGYTEAFF.

This rearrangement joins TRBV6-5 to TRBJ1-1, with D maybe TRBD1 (6 bases). The CDR3 is made up of 16 amino acids. Germline V gene data show CDR1 as MNHEY and CDR2 as SVGAGI. The V end lost 0 bases, the J end lost 5 bases, and 16 bases lay between the germline ends. The CDR3 here is CASSYSQGPGGTEAFF. In DNA, the CDR3 is TGTGCCAGCAGTTACTCGCAGGGGCCGGGGGGGACTGAAGCTTTCTTT.

A note on this clone: The identical CDR3 is also encoded by other nucleotide sequences in the sample. The CDR3 reads CASSLSGGETQYF. The DNA of the CDR3 is TGTGCCAGCAGCTTATCAGGGGGAGAGACCCAGTACTTC. The chain employs TRBV7-2 and TRBJ2-5; TRBD1 agrees at 7 bases. The CDR3 has 13 amino acids. Trimming removed 2 bases from V and 4 bases from J; junction bases left unmatched: 1. Germline V lookup: CDR1 SGHTA, CDR2 FQGNSA.

This chain joins TRBV7-9 and TRBJ2-7; D might be TRBD1 (6 bases). With 4 bases removed from V and 0 bases from J, the gap between germline ends came to 13 bases. This CDR3 is 15 amino acids long. Germline V gene data show CDR1 as SEHNR and CDR2 as FQNEAQ (reference sequence). The CDR3 sequence: CASSYRTVSSYEQYF. Written as DNA, the CDR3 is TGTGCCAGCAGCTACCGGACAGTAAGCTCCTACGAGCAGTACTTC.

The V and J genes are TRBV27 and TRBJ2-2, with D perhaps matching TRBD1 or TRBD2 (5 bases each). V was trimmed by 2 bases and J by 1 base, leaving 11 bases between them. This CDR3 comprises 16 residues. CDR1 is MNHEY, CDR2 SMNVEV, per germline (reference sequence). Written as DNA, the CDR3 is TGTGCCAGCAGTTTAATGGGGACCCTGAACACCGGGGAGCTGTTTTTT. As protein: CASSLMGTLNTGELFF.

This clone was seen a few times. This chain connects TRBV4-3 to TRBJ1-5; possible D gene TRBD1, 6 bases. The CDR3 extends over 17 amino acids. The germline V and J ends were trimmed by 0 bases and 5 bases, with 17 bases remaining between them. Looked up from germline, CDR1 is LGHNA and CDR2 is YSLEER. Here the CDR3 reads CASSQDPPGGGYQPQHF. CDR3 sequence (DNA): TGCGCCAGCAGCCAAGATCCCCCGGGGGGGGGCTATCAGCCCCAGCATTTT.

The V gene is TRBV9, the J gene TRBJ2-5; TRBD1 might be the D (6 bases). The length of the CDR3 is 13 residues. V was shortened by 5 bases and J by 4 bases, with 12 bases between the two germline ends. Germline V gene lookup returns CDR1 SGDLS and CDR2 YYNGEE. DNA for the CDR3: TGTGCCAGCAGTATACAGGGTGGAGAGACCCAGTACTTC. It codes for CASSIQGGETQYF.

The chain links TRBV2 to TRBJ1-3; no clear D. V dropped 1 base and J dropped 9 bases, with 4 bases sitting between them. Germline CDR1 SNHLY, CDR2 FYNNEI. The CDR3 is 11 amino acids. The CDR3 coding sequence is TGTGCCAGCAGTGAAGATCTCACCATATATTTT. Translation gives CASSEDLTIYF.

The chain carries TRBV5-1 and TRBJ2-3; 12 bases are a match to TRBD2. This CDR3 comprises 17 residues. After removal of 0 bases from V and 0 bases from J, the junction contained 2 bases not matched to a gene. Germline lookup yields CDR1 SGHRS and CDR2 YFSETQ. CDR3 loop: CASSLGGLAGSTDTQYF. The CDR3 DNA follows: TGCGCCAGCAGCTTGGGTGGACTAGCGGGGAGCACAGATACGCAGTATTTT.

V is TRBV19 and J is TRBJ1-6; 8 nucleotides align to TRBD1. Germline V gene data show CDR1 as LNHDA and CDR2 as SQIVND (reference sequence). V shed 1 base, J shed 6 bases, and the junction held 5 bases outside the gene matches. The CDR3 totals 16 residues. CDR3: CASSIVRTGSNSPLHF. Here the CDR3 DNA reads TGTGCCAGTAGTATAGTGCGGACAGGGTCTAATTCACCCCTCCACTTT.

This clone has just one count. This sequence joins TRBV4-2 and TRBJ2-7, with D tentatively TRBD1 (5 bases). The CDR3 spans 14 residues. Germline CDR1 reads LGHNA; CDR2 reads YNFKEQ. Trimming pared 2 bases from V and 2 bases from J, leaving 10 bases between. The chain's CDR3 is CASSQWTPTYEQYF. The CDR3, as DNA: TGTGCCAGCAGCCAATGGACACCGACCTACGAGCAGTACTTC.

The chain joins TRBV5-5 to TRBJ1-1; 9 bases map to TRBD1. CDR1 is SGHKS and CDR2 is YYEKEE in the germline V gene (reference sequence). J was trimmed by 3 bases and V by 2 bases; bases with no gene match: 8. The CDR3 runs to 16 residues. CDR3 region: CASSLHRDRVDTEAFF. DNA of the CDR3: TGTGCCAGCAGCTTACACCGGGACAGGGTTGACACTGAAGCTTTCTTT. The variable domain in full, with the rest retrieved from reference TRBV5-5 and TRBJ1-1, is DAGVTQSPTHLIKTRGQQVTLRCSPISGHKSVSWYQQVLGQGPQFIFQYYEKEERGRGNFPDRFSARQFPNYSSELNVNALLLGDSALYLCASSLHRDRVDTEAFFGQGTRLTVV.

The rearrangement links TRBV19 to TRBJ1-4; D might be TRBD1 (5 bases). The CDR3 covers 14 residues. Germline V gene lookup returns CDR1 LNHDA and CDR2 SQIVND (reference sequence). Trimming stripped 3 bases from V and 4 bases from J, with 9 bases between. CDR3 in DNA: TGTGCCAGTAGTATGGGGGGTAATAATGAAAAACTGTTTTTT. It codes for CASSMGGNNEKLFF.

This clone was detected only a few times. This sequence joins TRBV18 and TRBJ1-1; D is uncertain. Trimming took 6 bases from V and 0 from J, leaving 11 bases between them. In germline, CDR1 is KGHSH, CDR2 LQKENI. This CDR3 is 14 amino acids long. Here the CDR3 reads CASSPNGMNTEAFF. CDR3 DNA sequence: TGTGCCAGCTCCCCCAACGGGATGAACACTGAAGCTTTCTTT.